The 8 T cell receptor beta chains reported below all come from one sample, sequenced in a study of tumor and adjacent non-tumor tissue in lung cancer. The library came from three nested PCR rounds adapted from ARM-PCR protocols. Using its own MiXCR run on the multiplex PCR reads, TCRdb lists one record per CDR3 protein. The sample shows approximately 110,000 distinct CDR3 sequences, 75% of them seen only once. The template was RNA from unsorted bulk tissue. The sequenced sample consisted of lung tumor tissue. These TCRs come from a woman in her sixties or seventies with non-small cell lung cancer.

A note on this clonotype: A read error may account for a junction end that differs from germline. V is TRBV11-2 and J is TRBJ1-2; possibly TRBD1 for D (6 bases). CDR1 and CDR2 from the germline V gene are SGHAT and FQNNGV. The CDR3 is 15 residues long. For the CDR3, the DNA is TGTGCCAACAGCTTAATTCGGGGGGCCGGCTATGTCTACACCTTC. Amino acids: CANSLIRGAGYVYTF.

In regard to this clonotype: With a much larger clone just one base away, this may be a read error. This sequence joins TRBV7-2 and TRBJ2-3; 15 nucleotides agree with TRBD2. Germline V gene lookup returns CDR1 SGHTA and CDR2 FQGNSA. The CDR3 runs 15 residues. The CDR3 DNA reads TGTGCCAACAGCTCGGGACTAGCGGGGGGAGATACGCAGTATTTT. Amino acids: CANSSGLAGGDTQYF.

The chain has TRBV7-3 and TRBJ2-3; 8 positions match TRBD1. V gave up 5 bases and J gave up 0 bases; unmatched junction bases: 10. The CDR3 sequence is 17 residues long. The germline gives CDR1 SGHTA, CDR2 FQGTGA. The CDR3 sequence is CASSRGRDRTSTDTQYF. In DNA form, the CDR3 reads TGTGCCAGCAGCCGAGGGCGGGACAGGACTAGCACAGATACGCAGTATTTT.

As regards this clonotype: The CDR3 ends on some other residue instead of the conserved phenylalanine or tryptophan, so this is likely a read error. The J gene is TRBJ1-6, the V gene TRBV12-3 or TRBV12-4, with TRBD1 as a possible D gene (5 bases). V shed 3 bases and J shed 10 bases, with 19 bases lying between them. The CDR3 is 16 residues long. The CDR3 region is CASSFRGDSLVSPLHS. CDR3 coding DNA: TGTGCCAGCAGTTTTCGAGGGGACTCCCTCGTATCACCCCTCCACTCT.

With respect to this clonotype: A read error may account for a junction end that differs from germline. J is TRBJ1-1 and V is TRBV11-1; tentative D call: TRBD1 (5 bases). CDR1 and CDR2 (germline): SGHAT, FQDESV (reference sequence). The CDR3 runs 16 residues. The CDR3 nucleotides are TGTGCTATCAGCGCAAGGGACCGCCCAATGAACACTGAAGTTCTCTTT. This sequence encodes CAISARDRPMNTEVLF. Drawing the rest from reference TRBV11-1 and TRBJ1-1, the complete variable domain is EAEVAQSPRYKITEKSQAVAFWCDPISGHATLYWYRQILGQGPELLVQFQDESVVDDSQLPKDRFSAERLKGVDSTLKIQPAELGDSAMYLCAISARDRPMNTEVLFGQGTRLTVV.

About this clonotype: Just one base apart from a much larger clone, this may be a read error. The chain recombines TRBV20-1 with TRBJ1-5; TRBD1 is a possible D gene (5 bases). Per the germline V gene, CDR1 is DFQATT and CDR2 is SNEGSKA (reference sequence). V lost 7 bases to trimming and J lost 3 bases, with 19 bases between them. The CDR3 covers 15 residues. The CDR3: CSVKTSGLINQPQHF. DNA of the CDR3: TGCAGTGTTAAGACTTCGGGACTGATCAATCAGCCCCAGCATTTT.

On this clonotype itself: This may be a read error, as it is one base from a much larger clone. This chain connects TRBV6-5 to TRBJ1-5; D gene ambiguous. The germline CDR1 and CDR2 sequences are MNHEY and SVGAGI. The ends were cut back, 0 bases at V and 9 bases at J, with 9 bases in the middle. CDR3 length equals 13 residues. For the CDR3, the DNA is TGTGCCAGCAGTTACTCATCGGATCGGCCCCAGCATTTT. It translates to CASSYSSDRPQHF.

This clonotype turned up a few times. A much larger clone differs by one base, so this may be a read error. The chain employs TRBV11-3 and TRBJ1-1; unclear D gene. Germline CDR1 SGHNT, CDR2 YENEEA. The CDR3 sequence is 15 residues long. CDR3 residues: CASSSTRTVNTVAFF. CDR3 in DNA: TGTGCCAGCAGCTCAACTCGGACGGTGAACACTGTAGCTTTCTTT.